This T cell receptor beta chain was recorded in a study of T cell responses to AZD1222 COVID-19 vaccine. The assay was immunoSEQ multiplex PCR, and TCRdb's table has in-frame clones only and misses some. The data contain about 97,000 clones, roughly 88% of them singletons. Study-wide findings and caveats: Increases in Spike-specific TCR breadth and depth were seen after two AZD1222 doses. No repertoire was sampled before or during the peak T cell response, only after it. Donors skewed white British and female; clonal diversity was possibly underestimated. There were vaccine-associated CD4 TCRs across spike, dominant at 160-218 and 743-854.

A note on this clone: Its antigen is as yet unknown.

V dropped 3 bases and J dropped 6; count of bases not matched to a gene: 10. Germline-derived CDR1 and CDR2 are LGHDT and YNNKEL (reference sequence). This CDR3 comprises 16 residues. V is TRBV3-1 (or the pseudogene TRBV3-2) and J is TRBJ2-1; TRBD2 aligns across 8 bases. The origin of this receptor is an adult in good health. The source was peripheral blood, collected on day 0 of AZD1222 vaccination. As DNA, the CDR3 is TGTGCCAGCAGCCACCGGGTCGGGGGGGCCTCCAATGAGCAGTTCTTC. Translation gives CASSHRVGGASNEQFF.